This T cell receptor (beta chain) was sequenced during a study of blood T cells in healthy people across ages. It was with a sample-barcoded 5' primer and a J-beta primer mix that a second PCR of roughly 7 to 12 cycles was run. In TCRdb, the 5' RACE reads were re-called with MiXCR into one record per CDR3 protein. The table has about 680,000 distinct CDR3 sequences, more than 40% seen once. Whole-study results and caveats: The study lacked donor CMV status, which possibly confounded expanded clonotype changes.

With regard to this clonotype: Its antigen is not known.

The CDR3 consists of 17 residues. Trimming pared 0 bases from V and 6 bases from J, leaving 17 bases between. Germline assignment: CDR1 LGHNA and CDR2 YSLEER. This clonotype was obtained from a woman in her sixties or seventies in good health. The chain is built from TRBV4-3 and TRBJ2-2; D is possibly TRBD2 (6 bases). Source material: blood. In DNA form, the CDR3 reads TGCGCCAGCAGCCAAGATCTTAGCGGAGTGATCGCCGGGGAGCTGTTTTTT. It specifies CASSQDLSGVIAGELFF.